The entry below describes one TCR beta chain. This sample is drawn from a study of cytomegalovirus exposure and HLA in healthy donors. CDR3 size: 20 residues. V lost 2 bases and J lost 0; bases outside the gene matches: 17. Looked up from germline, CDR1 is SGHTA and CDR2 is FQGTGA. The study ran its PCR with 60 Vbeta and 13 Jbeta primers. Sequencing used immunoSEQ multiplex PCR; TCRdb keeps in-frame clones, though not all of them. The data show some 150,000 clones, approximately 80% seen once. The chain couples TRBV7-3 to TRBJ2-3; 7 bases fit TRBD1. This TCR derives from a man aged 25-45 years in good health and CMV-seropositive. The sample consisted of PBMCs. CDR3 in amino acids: CASSLLPQGMGETSTDTQYF. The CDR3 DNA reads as TGTGCCAGCAGCTTACTTCCACAGGGGATGGGAGAGACTAGCACAGATACGCAGTATTTT.